These 5 T cell receptor beta chains originate from one sample sequenced in a study of T cells in Graves' hyperthyroidism and ophthalmopathy. The CDR3 regions of TCR beta were amplified from RNA transcripts. Primed by the HTBI set, a first-round RT-PCR was run on the TCR CDR3. TCRdb fed the multiplex PCR reads into MiXCR, producing one record per CDR3 protein. The table lists 480,000 or so distinct CDR3 sequences, approximately 48% of them singletons. The sample taken for sequencing was peripheral blood or thyroid tissue (not recorded which). The receptors here all came from an adult woman with Graves' disease, either hyperthyroidism or ophthalmopathy (not recorded which).

This clonotype came up many times. V usage is TRBV7-9 and J usage is TRBJ2-7; 7 bases agree with TRBD1. With V trimmed by 4 bases and J by 6 bases, 12 bases remained unmatched. The CDR3 length is 15 residues. CDR1 and CDR2 from the germline V gene are SEHNR and FQNEAQ (reference sequence). Here the CDR3 reads CASSSDRVFTREQYF. For the CDR3, the DNA is TGTGCCAGCAGCTCAGACAGGGTCTTCACTCGCGAGCAGTACTTC.

The V gene is TRBV7-2, the J gene TRBJ2-5; tentatively, D is TRBD1 (5 bases). This CDR3 has 16 residues. Germline V lookup: CDR1 SGHTA, CDR2 FQGNSA. V shed 1 base and J shed 2 bases, with 14 bases lying between them. The CDR3 loop is CASSLDGAVGQETQYF. The CDR3 DNA sequence: TGTGCCAGCAGCTTAGATGGGGCGGTGGGGCAAGAGACCCAGTACTTC.

This clonotype has a handful of counts. The chain couples TRBV29-1 to TRBJ1-4; D call uncertain. The length of the CDR3 is 12 residues. The germline V gene encodes CDR1 SQVTM and CDR2 ANQGSEA. Trimming shortened V by 4 bases and J by 8 bases, and 11 bases separated the two germline ends. CDR3 residues: CSVGGMNEKLFF. The DNA for the CDR3 is TGCAGCGTTGGGGGAATGAACGAAAAACTGTTTTTT.

To note about this clonotype: One base away lies a much larger clone, so this may be a sequencing read error. The chain is built from TRBV7-9 and TRBJ2-5; TRBD1 matches at 8 bases. The CDR3 has 15 residues. V was clipped by 5 bases and J by 1 base; unmatched bases: 6. The germline V gene encodes CDR1 SEHNR and CDR2 FQNEAQ (reference sequence). The CDR3 DNA is TGTGCCAGCAGCCACCGGGACAGGATCCAAGAGACCCAGTACTTC. As protein: CASSHRDRIQETQYF.

The gene calls are TRBV6-5 and TRBJ2-2; the D is unclear. V was trimmed by 7 bases and J by 8 bases, leaving 11 bases between them. The CDR3 has 12 amino acids. Germline V gives CDR1 MNHEY, CDR2 SVGAGI. DNA for the CDR3: TGTGCCAGCACCACGGTGGGGGGGGAGCTGTTTTTT. Translating it yields CASTTVGGELFF.